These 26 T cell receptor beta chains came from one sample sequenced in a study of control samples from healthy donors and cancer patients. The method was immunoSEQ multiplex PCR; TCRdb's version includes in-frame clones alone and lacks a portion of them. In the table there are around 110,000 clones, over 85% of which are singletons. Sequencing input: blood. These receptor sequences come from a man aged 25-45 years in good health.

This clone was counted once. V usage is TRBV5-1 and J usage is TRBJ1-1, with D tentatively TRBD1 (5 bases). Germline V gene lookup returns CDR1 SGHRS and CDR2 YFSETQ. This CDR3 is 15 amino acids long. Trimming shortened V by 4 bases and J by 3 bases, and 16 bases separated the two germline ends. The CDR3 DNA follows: TGCGCCAGCAGCCCCTCCCGGACATCTGACACTGAAGCTTTCTTT. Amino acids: CASSPSRTSDTEAFF.

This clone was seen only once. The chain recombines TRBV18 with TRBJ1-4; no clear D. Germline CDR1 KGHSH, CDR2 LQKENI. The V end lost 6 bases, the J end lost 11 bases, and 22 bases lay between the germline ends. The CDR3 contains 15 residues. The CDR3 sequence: CASSPAKNPLGKLFF. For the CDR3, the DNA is TGTGCCAGCTCCCCCGCCAAAAACCCCCTCGGCAAACTGTTTTTT. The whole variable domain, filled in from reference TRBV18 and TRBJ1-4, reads NAGVMQNPRHLVRRRGQEARLRCSPMKGHSHVYWYRQLPEEGLKFMVYLQKENIIDESGMPKERFSAEFPKEGPSILRIQQVVRGDSAAYFCASSPAKNPLGKLFFGSGTQLSVL.

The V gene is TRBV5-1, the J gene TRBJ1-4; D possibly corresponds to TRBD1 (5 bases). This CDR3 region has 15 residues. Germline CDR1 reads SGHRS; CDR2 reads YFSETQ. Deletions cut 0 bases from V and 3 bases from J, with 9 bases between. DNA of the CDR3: TGCGCCAGCAGCTTGGTTGGGACCCCTAATGAAAAACTGTTTTTT. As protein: CASSLVGTPNEKLFF.

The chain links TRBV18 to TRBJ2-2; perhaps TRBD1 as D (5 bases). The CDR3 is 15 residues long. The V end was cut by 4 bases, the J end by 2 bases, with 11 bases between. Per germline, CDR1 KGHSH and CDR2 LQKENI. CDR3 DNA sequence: TGTGCCAGCTCACTACAGGCCGCTAACACCGGGGAGCTGTTTTTT. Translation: CASSLQAANTGELFF. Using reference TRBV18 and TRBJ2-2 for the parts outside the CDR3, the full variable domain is NAGVMQNPRHLVRRRGQEARLRCSPMKGHSHVYWYRQLPEEGLKFMVYLQKENIIDESGMPKERFSAEFPKEGPSILRIQQVVRGDSAAYFCASSLQAANTGELFFGEGSRLTVL.

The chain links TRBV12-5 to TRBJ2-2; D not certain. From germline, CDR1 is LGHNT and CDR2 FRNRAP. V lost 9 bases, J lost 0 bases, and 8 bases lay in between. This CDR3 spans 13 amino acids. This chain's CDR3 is CASSQSNTGELFF. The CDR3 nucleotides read TGTGCTAGCTCTCAGTCGAACACCGGGGAGCTGTTTTTT. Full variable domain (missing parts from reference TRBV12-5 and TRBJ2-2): DARVTQTPRHKVTEMGQEVTMRCQPILGHNTVFWYRQTMMQGLELLAYFRNRAPLDDSGMPKDRFSAEMPDATLATLKIQPSEPRDSAVYFCASSQSNTGELFFGEGSRLTVL.

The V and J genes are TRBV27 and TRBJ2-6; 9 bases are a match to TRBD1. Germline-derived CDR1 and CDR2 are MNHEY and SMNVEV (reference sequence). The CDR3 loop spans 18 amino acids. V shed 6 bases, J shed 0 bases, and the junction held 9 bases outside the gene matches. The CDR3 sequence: CASSLLGTGISGANVLTF. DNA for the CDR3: TGTGCCAGCAGCCTCCTGGGGACAGGGATCTCTGGGGCCAACGTCCTGACTTTC.

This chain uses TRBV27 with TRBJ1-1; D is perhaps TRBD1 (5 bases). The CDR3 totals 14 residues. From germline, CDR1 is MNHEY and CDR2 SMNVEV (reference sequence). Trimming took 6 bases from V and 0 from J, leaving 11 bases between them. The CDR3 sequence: CASSPAGMNTEAFF. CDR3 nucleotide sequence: TGTGCCAGCAGCCCCGCAGGGATGAACACTGAAGCTTTCTTT.

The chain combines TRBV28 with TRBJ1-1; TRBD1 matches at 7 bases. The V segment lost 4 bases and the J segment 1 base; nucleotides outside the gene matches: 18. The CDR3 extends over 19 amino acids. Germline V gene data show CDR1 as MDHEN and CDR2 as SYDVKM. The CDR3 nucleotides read TGTGCCAGCAGTTCTCTACAGGGGAAACCTCCCTCTAGGAACACTGAAGCTTTCTTT. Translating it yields CASSSLQGKPPSRNTEAFF. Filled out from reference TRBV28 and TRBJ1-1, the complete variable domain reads DVKVTQSSRYLVKRTGEKVFLECVQDMDHENMFWYRQDPGLGLRLIYFSYDVKMKEKGDIPEGYSVSREKKERFSLILESASTNQTSMYLCASSSLQGKPPSRNTEAFFGQGTRLTVV.

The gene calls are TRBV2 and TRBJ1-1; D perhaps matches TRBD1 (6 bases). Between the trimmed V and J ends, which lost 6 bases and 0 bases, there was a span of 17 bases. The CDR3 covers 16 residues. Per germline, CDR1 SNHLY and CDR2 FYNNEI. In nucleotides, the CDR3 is TGTGCCAGCAGAGCCTACCTAGGGGGAGTGAACACTGAAGCTTTCTTT. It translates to CASRAYLGGVNTEAFF. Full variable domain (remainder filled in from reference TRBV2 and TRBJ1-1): EPEVTQTPSHQVTQMGQEVILRCVPISNHLYFYWYRQILGQKVEFLVSFYNNEISEKSEIFDDQFSVERPDGSNFTLKIRSTKLEDSAMYFCASRAYLGGVNTEAFFGQGTRLTVV.

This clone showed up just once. The DNA of the CDR3 is TGTGCTAGTGGTTTCGGGCCGATTCAAGGCTACACCTTC. Amino acid sequence: CASGFGPIQGYTF. The chain joins TRBV12-5 to TRBJ1-2; no firm D call. The V end lost 3 bases, the J end lost 8 bases, and 13 bases lay between the germline ends. CDR1 is LGHNT, CDR2 FRNRAP, per germline. The CDR3 contains 13 residues.

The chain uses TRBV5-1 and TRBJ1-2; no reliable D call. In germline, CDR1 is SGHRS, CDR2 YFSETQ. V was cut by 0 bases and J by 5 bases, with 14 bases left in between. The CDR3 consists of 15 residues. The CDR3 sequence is CASSLDLEDPYGYTF. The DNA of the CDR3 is TGCGCCAGCAGCTTGGACTTAGAAGATCCGTATGGCTACACCTTC.

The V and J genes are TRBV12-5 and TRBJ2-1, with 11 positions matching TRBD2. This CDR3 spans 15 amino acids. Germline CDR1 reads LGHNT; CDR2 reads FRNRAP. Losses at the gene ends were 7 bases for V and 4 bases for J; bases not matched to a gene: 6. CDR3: CASADLAGGYNEQFF. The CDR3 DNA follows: TGTGCTAGTGCCGACCTAGCGGGGGGTTACAATGAGCAGTTCTTC. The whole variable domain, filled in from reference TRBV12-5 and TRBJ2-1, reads DARVTQTPRHKVTEMGQEVTMRCQPILGHNTVFWYRQTMMQGLELLAYFRNRAPLDDSGMPKDRFSAEMPDATLATLKIQPSEPRDSAVYFCASADLAGGYNEQFFGPGTRLTVL.

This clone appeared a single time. In DNA, the CDR3 is TGTGCCAGCAGTTGGGGGCGCACAGATACGCAGTATTTT. Translating it yields CASSWGRTDTQYF. This chain connects TRBV13 to TRBJ2-3; tentatively, D is TRBD1 (6 bases). V lost 6 bases, J lost 1 base, and 8 bases lay in between. CDR1 is PRHDT, CDR2 FYEKMQ, per germline (reference sequence). This CDR3 contains 13 residues.

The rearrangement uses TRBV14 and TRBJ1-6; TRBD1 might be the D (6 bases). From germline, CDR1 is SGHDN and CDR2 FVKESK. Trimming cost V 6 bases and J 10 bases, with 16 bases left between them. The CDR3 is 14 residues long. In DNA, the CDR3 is TGTGCCAGCAGGACCTCGGGGGGCGCATCACCCCTCCACTTT. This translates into CASRTSGGASPLHF.

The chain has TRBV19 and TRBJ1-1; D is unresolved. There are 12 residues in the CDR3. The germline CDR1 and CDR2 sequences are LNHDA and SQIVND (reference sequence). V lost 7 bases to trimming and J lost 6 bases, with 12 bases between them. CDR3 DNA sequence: TGTGCCAGTACCTCTAGGATATCTGAAGCTTTCTTT. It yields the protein CASTSRISEAFF.

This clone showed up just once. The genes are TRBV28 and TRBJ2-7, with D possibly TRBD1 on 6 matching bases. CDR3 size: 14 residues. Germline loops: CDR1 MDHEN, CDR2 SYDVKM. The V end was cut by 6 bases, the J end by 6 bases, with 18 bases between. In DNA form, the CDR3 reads TGTGCCAGCAGCCAAGTACTCACAGGGCGCGAGCAGTACTTC. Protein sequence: CASSQVLTGREQYF.

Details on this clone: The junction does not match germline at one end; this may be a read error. In nucleotides, the CDR3 is TGTGCCAGTCGGGCAGGGTGGAACAACGGGGAGCTGTTTTTT. It translates to CASRAGWNNGELFF. The rearrangement links TRBV19 to TRBJ2-2; a possible D gene is TRBD1 (5 bases). Germline V gives CDR1 LNHDA, CDR2 SQIVND (reference sequence). The CDR3 runs 14 residues.

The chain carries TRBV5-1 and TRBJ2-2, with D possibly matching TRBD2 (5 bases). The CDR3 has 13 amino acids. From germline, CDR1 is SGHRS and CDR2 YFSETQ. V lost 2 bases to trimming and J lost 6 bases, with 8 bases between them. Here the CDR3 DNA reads TGCGCCAGCAGCTTAATGGACTCCGGGGAGCTGTTTTTT. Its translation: CASSLMDSGELFF.

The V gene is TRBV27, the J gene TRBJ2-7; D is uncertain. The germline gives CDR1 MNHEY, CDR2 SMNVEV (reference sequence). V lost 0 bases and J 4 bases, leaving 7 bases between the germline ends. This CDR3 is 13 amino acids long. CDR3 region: CASSLSSPYEQYF. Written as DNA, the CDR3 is TGTGCCAGCAGTTTATCGTCTCCTTACGAGCAGTACTTC.

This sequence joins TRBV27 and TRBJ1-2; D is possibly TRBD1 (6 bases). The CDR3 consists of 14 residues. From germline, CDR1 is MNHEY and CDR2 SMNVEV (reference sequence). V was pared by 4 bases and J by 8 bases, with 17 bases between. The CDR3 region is CASSSSEQGWGYTF. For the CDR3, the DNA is TGTGCCAGCAGTTCCTCTGAACAGGGTTGGGGCTACACCTTC.

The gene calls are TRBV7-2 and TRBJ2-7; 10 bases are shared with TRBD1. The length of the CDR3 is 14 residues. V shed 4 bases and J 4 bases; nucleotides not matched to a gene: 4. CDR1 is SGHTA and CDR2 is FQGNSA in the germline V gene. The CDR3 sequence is CASSYPGQGYEQYF. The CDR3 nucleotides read TGTGCCAGCAGCTACCCGGGACAGGGGTACGAGCAGTACTTC. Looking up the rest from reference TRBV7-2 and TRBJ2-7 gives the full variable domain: GAGVSQSPSNKVTEKGKDVELRCDPISGHTALYWYRQSLGQGLEFLIYFQGNSAPDKSGLPSDRFSAERTGGSVSTLTIQRTQQEDSAVYLCASSYPGQGYEQYFGPGTRLTVT.

The CDR3 region has the DNA TGTGCCAGCACCGACAGATTTTTTTATGGCTACACCTTC. Translating gives CASTDRFFYGYTF. V and J are TRBV6-5 and TRBJ1-2, with D possibly TRBD1 on 5 matching bases. V gave up 7 bases and J gave up 5 bases, with 14 bases separating them. The germline CDR1 and CDR2 sequences are MNHEY and SVGAGI. The CDR3 loop spans 13 amino acids.

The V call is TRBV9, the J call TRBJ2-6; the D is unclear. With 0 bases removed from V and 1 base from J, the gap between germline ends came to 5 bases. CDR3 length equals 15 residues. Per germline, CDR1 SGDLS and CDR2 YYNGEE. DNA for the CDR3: TGTGCCAGCAGCGTAGCCCTATCTGGGGCCAACGTCCTGACTTTC. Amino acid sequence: CASSVALSGANVLTF.

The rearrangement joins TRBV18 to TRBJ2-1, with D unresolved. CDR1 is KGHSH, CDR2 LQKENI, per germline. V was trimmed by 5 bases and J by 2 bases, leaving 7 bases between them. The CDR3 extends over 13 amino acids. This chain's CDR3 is CASSESPYNEQFF. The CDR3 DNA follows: TGTGCCAGCTCAGAATCCCCCTACAATGAGCAGTTCTTC. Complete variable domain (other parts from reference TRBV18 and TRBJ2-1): NAGVMQNPRHLVRRRGQEARLRCSPMKGHSHVYWYRQLPEEGLKFMVYLQKENIIDESGMPKERFSAEFPKEGPSILRIQQVVRGDSAAYFCASSESPYNEQFFGPGTRLTVL.

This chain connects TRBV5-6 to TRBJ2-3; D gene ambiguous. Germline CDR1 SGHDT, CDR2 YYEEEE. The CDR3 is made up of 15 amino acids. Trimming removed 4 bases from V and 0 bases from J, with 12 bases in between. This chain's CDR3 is CASSVGPTSTDTQYF. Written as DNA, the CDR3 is TGTGCCAGCAGCGTCGGGCCTACTAGCACAGATACGCAGTATTTT. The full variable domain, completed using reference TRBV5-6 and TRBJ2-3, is DAGVTQSPTHLIKTRGQQVTLRCSPKSGHDTVSWYQQALGQGPQFIFQYYEEEERQRGNFPDRFSGHQFPNYSSELNVNALLLGDSALYLCASSVGPTSTDTQYFGPGTRLTVL.

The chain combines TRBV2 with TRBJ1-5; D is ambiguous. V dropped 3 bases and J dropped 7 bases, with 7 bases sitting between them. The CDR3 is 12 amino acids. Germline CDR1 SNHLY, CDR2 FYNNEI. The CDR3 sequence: CASSEEDQPQHF. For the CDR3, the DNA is TGTGCCAGCAGTGAGGAGGACCAGCCCCAGCATTTT.